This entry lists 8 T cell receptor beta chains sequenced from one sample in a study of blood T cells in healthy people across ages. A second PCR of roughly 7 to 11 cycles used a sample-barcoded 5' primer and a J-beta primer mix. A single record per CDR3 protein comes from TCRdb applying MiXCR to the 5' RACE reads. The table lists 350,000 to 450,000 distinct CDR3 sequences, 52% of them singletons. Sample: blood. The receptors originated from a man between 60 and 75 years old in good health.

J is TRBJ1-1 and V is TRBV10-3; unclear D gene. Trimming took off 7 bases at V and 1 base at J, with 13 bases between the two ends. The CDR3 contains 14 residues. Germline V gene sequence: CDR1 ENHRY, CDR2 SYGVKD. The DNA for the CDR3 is TGTGCCATCACATTCCAGACCCAGAACACTGAAGCTTTCTTT. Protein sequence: CAITFQTQNTEAFF.

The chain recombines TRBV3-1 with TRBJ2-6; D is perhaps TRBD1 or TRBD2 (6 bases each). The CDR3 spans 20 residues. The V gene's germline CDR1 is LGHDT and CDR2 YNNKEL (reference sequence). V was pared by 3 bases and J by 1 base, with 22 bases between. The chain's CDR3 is CASSHPGGLGVSSGANVLTF. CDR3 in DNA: TGTGCCAGCAGCCATCCCGGGGGCCTAGGGGTTAGTTCTGGGGCCAACGTCCTGACTTTC.

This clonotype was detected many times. The CDR3 region is CASSNSGTPGETQYF. The DNA of the CDR3 is TGCGCCAGCAGCAACTCCGGGACTCCCGGGGAGACCCAGTACTTC. The V gene is TRBV5-1, the J gene TRBJ2-5; tentatively, D is TRBD2 (6 bases). CDR3 length: 15 amino acids. V dropped 4 bases and J dropped 5 bases, with 18 bases sitting between them. Per the germline V gene, CDR1 is SGHRS and CDR2 is YFSETQ.

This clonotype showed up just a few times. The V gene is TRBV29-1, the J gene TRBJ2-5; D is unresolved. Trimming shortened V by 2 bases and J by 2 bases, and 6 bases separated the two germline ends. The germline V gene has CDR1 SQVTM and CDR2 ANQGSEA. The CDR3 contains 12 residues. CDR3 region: CSVELGQETQYF. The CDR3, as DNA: TGCAGCGTTGAACTGGGGCAAGAGACCCAGTACTTC.

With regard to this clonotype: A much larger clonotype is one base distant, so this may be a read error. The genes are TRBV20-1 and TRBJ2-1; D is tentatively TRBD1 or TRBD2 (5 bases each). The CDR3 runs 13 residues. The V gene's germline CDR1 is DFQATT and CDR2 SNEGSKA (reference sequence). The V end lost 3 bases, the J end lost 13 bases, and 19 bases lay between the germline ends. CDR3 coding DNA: TGCAGTGCTAGTGGACCGCGAGGGGAGACCCAGTTCTTC. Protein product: CSASGPRGETQFF.

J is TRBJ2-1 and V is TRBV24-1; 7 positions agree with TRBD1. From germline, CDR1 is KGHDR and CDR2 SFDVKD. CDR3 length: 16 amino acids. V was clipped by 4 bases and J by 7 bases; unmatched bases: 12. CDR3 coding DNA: TGTGCCACCAGTGAGCCGACAGGGCGAGGATTGAATGAGCAGTTCTTC. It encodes CATSEPTGRGLNEQFF.

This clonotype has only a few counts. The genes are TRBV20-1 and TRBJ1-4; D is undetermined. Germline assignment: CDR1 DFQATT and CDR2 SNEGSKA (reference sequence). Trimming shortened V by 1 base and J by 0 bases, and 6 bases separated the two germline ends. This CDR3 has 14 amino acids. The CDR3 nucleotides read TGCAGTGCTAGAGTTCCAGCAACTAATGAAAAACTGTTTTTT. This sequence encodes CSARVPATNEKLFF.

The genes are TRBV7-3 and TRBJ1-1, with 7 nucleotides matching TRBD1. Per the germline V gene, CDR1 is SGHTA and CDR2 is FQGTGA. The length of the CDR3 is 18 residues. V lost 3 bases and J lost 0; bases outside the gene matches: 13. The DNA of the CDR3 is TGTGCCAGCAGCTTGAGGGGGCCGGGTTACCCTCTGAACACTGAAGCTTTCTTT. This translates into CASSLRGPGYPLNTEAFF.